This T cell receptor (beta chain) was identified in a study of T cells in Graves' hyperthyroidism and ophthalmopathy. The CDR3 has 14 residues. With V trimmed by 6 bases and J by 2 bases, 5 bases remained unmatched. TCR beta CDR3 regions were amplified from RNA transcripts. Primed by the HTBI set, a first-round RT-PCR was run on the TCR CDR3. MiXCR, applied by TCRdb to the multiplex PCR reads, yields one record per CDR3 protein. Of 100,000 to 130,000 distinct CDR3 sequences listed, roughly 15% are singletons. This clonotype was recorded at least ten times. This clonotype was sampled from a woman in her 50s with Graves' hyperthyroidism. The J gene is TRBJ2-3, the V gene TRBV12-3 or TRBV12-4; TRBD1 aligns across 7 bases. Source material: blood. The CDR3 loop is CASRMTGFTDTQYF. DNA for the CDR3: TGTGCCAGCAGAATGACAGGGTTCACAGATACGCAGTATTTT.